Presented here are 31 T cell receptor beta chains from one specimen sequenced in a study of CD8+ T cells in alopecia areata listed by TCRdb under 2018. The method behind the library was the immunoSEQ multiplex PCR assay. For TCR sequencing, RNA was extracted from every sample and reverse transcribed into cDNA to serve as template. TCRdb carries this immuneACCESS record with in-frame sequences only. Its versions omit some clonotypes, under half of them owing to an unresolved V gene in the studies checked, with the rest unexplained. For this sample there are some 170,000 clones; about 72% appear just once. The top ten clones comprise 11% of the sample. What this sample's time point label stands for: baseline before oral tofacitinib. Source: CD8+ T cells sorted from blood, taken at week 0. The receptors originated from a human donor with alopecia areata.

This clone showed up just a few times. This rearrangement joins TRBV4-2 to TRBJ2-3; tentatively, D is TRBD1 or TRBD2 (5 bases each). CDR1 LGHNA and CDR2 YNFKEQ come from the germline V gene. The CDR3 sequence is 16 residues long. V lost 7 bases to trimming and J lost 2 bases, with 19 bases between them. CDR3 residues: CASITSLGAYTDTQYF. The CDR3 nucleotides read TGTGCCAGCATCACAAGCCTCGGGGCCTACACAGATACGCAGTATTTT.

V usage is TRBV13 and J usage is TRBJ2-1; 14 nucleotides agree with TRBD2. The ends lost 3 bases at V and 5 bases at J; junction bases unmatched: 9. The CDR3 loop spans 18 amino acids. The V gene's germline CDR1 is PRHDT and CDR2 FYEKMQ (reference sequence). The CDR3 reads CASSFYRRLAGGHNEQFF. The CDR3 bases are TGTGCCAGCAGCTTCTACAGACGACTAGCGGGGGGGCACAATGAGCAGTTCTTC.

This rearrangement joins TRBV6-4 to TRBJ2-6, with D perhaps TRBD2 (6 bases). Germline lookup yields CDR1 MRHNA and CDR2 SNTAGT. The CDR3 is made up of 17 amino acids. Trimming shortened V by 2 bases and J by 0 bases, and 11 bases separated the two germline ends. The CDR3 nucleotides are TGTGCCAGCAGTGACGGGACTGCAGACTCTGGGGCCAACGTCCTGACTTTC. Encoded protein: CASSDGTADSGANVLTF.

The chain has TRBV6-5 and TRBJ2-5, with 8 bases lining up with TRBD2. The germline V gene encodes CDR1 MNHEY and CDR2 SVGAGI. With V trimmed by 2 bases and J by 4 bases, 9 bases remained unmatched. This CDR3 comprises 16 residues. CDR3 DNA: TGTGCCAGCAGTTACCTCCGGGGGGGGCCCCGAGAGACCCAGTACTTC. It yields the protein CASSYLRGGPRETQYF.

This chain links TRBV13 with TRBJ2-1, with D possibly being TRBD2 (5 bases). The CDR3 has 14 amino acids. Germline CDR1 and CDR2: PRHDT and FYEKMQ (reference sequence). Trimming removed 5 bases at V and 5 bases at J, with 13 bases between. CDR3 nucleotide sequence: TGTGCCAGCAGCCCTGTGAGCGGCGACAATGAGCAGTTCTTC. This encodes CASSPVSGDNEQFF.

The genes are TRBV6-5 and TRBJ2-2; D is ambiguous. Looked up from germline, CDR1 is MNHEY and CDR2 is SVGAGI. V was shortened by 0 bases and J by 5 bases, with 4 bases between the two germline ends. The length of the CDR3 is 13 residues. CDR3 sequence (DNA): TGTGCCAGCAGTTACTCCCAGACCGGGGAGCTGTTTTTT. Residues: CASSYSQTGELFF.

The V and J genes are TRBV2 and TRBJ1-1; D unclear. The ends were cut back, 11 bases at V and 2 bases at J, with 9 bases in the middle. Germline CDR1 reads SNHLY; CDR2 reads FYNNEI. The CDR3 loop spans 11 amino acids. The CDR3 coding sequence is TGTGCCGTTAAAGTCAACACTGAAGCTTTCTTT. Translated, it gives CAVKVNTEAFF.

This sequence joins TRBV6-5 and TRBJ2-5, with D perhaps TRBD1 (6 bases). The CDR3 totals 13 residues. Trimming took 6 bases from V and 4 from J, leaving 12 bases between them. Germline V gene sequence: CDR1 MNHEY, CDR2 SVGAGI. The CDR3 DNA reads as TGTGCCAGCAGAACACAGGGTCCAGAGACCCAGTACTTC. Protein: CASRTQGPETQYF.

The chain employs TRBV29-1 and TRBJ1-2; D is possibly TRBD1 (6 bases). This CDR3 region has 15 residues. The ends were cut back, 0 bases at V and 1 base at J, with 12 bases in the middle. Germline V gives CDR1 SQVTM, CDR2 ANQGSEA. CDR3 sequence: CSVEDPGQYNYGYTF. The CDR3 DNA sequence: TGCAGCGTTGAAGACCCTGGACAGTATAACTATGGCTACACCTTC.

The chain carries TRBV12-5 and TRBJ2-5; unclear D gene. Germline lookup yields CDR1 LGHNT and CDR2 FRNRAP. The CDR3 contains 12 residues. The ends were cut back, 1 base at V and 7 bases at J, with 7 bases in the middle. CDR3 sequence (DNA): TGTGCTAGTGGTTTGGAGGCCGGGACCCAGTACTTC. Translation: CASGLEAGTQYF.

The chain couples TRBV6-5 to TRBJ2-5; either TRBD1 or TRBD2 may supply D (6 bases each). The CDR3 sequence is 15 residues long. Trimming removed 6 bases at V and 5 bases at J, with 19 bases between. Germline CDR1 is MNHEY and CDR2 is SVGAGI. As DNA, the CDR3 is TGTGCCAGCAGCCGAACAACAGGGAGGTACGAGACCCAGTACTTC. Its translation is CASSRTTGRYETQYF.

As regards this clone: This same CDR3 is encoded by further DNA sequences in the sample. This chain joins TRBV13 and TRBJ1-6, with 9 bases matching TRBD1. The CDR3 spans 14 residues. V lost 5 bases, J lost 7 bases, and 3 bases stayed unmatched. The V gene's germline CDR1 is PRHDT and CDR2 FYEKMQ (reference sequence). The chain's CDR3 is CASSAGTGNSPLHF. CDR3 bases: TGTGCCAGCAGCGCTGGGACAGGGAATTCACCCCTCCACTTT.

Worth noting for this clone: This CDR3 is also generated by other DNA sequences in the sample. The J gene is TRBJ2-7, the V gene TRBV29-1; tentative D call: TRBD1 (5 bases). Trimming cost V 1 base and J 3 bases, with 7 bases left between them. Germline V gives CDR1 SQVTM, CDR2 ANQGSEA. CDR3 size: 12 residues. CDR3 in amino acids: CSVEGGGYEQYF. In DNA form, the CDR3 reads TGCAGCGTTGAAGGGGGCGGCTACGAGCAGTACTTC.

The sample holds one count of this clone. CDR3 DNA: TGTGCCAGCTGGACTGGAGATGGCTACACCTTC. It encodes CASWTGDGYTF. This rearrangement joins TRBV2 to TRBJ1-2, with D uncertain. CDR1 is SNHLY and CDR2 is FYNNEI in the germline V gene. V was clipped by 8 bases and J by 6 bases, with 10 bases between them. This CDR3 spans 11 amino acids.

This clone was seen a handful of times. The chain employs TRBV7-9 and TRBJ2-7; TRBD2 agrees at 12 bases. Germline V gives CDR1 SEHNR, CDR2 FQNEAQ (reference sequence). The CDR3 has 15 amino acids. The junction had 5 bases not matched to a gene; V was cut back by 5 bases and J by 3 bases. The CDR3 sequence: CASSTGTSGHYEQYF. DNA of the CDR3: TGTGCCAGCAGCACAGGGACTAGCGGGCACTACGAGCAGTACTTC.

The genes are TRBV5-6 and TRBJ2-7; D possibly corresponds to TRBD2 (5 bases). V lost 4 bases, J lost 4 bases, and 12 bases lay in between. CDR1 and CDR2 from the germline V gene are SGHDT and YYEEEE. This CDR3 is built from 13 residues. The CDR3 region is CASSLGEVYEQYF. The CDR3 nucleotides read TGTGCCAGCAGCCTGGGAGAGGTTTACGAGCAGTACTTC.

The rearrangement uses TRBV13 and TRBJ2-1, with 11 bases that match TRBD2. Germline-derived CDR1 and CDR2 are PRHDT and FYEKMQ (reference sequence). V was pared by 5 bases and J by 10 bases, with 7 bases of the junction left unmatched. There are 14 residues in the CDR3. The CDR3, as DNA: TGTGCCAGCAGCGGCCTAGCGGGGGGTAAAGAGCAGTTCTTC. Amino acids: CASSGLAGGKEQFF.

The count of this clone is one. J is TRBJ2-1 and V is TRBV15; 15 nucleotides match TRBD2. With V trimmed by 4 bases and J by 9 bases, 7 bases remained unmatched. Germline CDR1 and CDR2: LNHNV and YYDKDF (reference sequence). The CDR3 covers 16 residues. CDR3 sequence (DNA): TGTGCCACCAGCATCACTGCGGGACTAGCGGGGGGTGAGCAGTTCTTC. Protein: CATSITAGLAGGEQFF.

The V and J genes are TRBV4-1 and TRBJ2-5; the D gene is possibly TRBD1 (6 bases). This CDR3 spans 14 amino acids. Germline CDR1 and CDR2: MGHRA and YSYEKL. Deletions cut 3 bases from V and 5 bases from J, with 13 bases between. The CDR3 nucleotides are TGCGCCAGCAGCCACGAAGGGACACCCGAGACCCAGTACTTC. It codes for CASSHEGTPETQYF.

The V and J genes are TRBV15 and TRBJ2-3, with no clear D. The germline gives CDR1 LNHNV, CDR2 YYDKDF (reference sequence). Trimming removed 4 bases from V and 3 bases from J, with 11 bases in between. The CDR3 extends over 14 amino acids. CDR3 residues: CATSNPPRTDTQYF. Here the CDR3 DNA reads TGTGCCACCAGCAACCCCCCGCGGACAGATACGCAGTATTTT. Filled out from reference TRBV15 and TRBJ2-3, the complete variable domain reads DAMVIQNPRYQVTQFGKPVTLSCSQTLNHNVMYWYQQKSSQAPKLLFHYYDKDFNNEADTPDNFQSRRPNTSFCFLDIRSPGLGDTAMYLCATSNPPRTDTQYFGPGTRLTVL.

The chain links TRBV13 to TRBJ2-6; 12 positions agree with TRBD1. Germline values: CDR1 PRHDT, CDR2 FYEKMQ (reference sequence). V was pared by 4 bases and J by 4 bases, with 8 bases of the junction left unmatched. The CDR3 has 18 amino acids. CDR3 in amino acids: CASSSRGTGGAGANVLTF. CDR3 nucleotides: TGTGCCAGCAGCTCCCGAGGGACAGGGGGCGCAGGGGCCAACGTCCTGACTTTC. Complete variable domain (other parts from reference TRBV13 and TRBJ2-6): AAGVIQSPRHLIKEKRETATLKCYPIPRHDTVYWYQQGPGQDPQFLISFYEKMQSDKGSIPDRFSAQQFSDYHSELNMSSLELGDSALYFCASSSRGTGGAGANVLTFGAGSRLTVL.

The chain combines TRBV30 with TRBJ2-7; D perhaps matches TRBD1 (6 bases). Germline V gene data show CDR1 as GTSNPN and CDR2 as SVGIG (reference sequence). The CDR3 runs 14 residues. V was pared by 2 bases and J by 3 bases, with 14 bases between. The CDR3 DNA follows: TGTGCCTGGAGTCAGGACAGTGAGTACTACGAGCAGTACTTC. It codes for CAWSQDSEYYEQYF.

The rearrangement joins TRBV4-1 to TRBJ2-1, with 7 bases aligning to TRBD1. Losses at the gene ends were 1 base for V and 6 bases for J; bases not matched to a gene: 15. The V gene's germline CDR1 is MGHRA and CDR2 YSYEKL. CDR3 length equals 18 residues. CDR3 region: CASSQALLAGGRGNEQFF. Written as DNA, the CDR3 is TGCGCCAGCAGCCAAGCCCTGTTGGCAGGGGGACGTGGCAATGAGCAGTTCTTC.

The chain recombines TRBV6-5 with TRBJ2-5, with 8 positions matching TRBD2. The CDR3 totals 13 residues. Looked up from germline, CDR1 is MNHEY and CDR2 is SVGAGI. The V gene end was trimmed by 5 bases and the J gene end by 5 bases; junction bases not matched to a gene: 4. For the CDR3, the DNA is TGTGCCAGCAGTCCGACTAGCGCGGAGACCCAGTACTTC. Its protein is CASSPTSAETQYF.

CDR3 in amino acids: CASSRRQGLGTDTQYF. CDR3 sequence (DNA): TGTGCCAGCAGCCGTCGACAGGGTTTAGGCACAGATACGCAGTATTTT. The chain couples TRBV7-6 to TRBJ2-3; TRBD1 aligns across 7 bases. Unmatched junction bases numbered 9, after V lost 5 bases and J lost 1 base. This CDR3 has 16 amino acids. CDR1 SGHVS and CDR2 FNYEAQ come from the germline V gene. Looking up the rest from reference TRBV7-6 and TRBJ2-3 gives the full variable domain: GAGVSQSPRYKVTKRGQDVALRCDPISGHVSLYWYRQALGQGPEFLTYFNYEAQQDKSGLPNDRFSAERPEGSISTLTIQRTEQRDSAMYRCASSRRQGLGTDTQYFGPGTRLTVL.

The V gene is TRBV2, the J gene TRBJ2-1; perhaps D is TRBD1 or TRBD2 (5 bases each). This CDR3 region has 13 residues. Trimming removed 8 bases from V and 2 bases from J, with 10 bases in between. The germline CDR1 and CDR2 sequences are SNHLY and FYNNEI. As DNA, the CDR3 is TGTGCCAGCTCCCTGGGGGCCTACAATGAGCAGTTCTTC. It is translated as CASSLGAYNEQFF. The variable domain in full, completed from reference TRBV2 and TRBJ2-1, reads EPEVTQTPSHQVTQMGQEVILRCVPISNHLYFYWYRQILGQKVEFLVSFYNNEISEKSEIFDDQFSVERPDGSNFTLKIRSTKLEDSAMYFCASSLGAYNEQFFGPGTRLTVL.

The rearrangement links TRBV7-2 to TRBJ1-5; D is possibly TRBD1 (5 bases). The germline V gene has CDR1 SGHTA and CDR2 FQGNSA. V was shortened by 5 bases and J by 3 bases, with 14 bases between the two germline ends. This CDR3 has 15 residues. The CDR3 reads CASSPEGLVNQPQHF. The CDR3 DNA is TGTGCCAGCAGCCCCGAGGGACTGGTCAATCAGCCCCAGCATTTT.

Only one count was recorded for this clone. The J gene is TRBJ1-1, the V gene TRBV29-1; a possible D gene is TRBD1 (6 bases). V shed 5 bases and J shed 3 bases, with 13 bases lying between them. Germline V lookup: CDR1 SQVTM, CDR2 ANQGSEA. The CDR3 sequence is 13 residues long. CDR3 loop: CSVIGRGDTEAFF. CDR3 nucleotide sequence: TGCAGCGTTATTGGAAGGGGGGACACTGAAGCTTTCTTT.

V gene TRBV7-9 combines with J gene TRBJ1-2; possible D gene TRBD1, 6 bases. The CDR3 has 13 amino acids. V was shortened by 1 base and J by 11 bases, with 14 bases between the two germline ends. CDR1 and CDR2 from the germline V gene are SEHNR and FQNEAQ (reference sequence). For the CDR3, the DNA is TGTGCCAGCAGCTTAGTTACAGGGAGGACTTACACCTTC. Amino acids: CASSLVTGRTYTF.

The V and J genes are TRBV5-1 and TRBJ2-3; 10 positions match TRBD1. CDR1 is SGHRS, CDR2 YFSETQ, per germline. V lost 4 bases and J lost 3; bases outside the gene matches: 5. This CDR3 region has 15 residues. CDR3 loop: CASSADRGYTDTQYF. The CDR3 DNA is TGCGCCAGCAGCGCGGACAGGGGGTATACAGATACGCAGTATTTT.

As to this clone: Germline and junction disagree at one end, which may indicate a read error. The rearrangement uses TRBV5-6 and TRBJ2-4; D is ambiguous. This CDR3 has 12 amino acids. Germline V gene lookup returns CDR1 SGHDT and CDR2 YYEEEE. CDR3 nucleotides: TGTGCCAGCAGCTTGAACGTTTTGCCCTCCGACTTC. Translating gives CASSLNVLPSDF.